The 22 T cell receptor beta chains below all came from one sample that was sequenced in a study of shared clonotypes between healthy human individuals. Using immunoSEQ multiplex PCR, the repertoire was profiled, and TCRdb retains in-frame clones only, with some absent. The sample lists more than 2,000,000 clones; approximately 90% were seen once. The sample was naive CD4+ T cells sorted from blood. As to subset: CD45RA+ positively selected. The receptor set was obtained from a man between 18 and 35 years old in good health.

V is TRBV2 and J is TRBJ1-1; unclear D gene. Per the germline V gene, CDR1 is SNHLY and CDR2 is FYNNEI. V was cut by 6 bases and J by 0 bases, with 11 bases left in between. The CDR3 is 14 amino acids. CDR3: CASSNNYLNTEAFF. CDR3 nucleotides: TGTGCCAGCAGCAACAATTACCTGAACACTGAAGCTTTCTTT.

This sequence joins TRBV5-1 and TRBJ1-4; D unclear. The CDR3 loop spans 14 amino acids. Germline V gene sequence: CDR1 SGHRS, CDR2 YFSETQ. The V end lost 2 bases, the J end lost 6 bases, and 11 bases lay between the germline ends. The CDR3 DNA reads TGCGCCAGCAGCTTCGGTAGGGAAGATGAAAAACTGTTTTTT. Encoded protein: CASSFGREDEKLFF.

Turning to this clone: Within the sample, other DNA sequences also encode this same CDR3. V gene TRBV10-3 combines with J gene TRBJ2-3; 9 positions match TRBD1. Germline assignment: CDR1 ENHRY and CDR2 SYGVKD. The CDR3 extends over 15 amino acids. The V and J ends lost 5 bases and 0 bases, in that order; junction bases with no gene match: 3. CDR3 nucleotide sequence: TGTGCCATCAGTCCGGGACAGGGTAGCACAGATACGCAGTATTTT. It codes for CAISPGQGSTDTQYF.

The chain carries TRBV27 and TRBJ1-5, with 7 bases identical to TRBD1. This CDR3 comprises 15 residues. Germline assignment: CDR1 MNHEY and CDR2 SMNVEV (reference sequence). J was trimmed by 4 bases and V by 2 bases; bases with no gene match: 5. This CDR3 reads CASSLRQGLNQPQHF. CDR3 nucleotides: TGTGCCAGCAGTTTAAGACAGGGCTTAAATCAGCCCCAGCATTTT.

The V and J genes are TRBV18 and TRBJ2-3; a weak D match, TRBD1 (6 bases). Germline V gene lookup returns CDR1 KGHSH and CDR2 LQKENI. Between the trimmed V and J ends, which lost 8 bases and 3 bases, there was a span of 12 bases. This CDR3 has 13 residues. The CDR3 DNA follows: TGTGCCAGCAAACGTACAGGGACAGATACGCAGTATTTT. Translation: CASKRTGTDTQYF. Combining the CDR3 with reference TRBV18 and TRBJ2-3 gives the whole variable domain NAGVMQNPRHLVRRRGQEARLRCSPMKGHSHVYWYRQLPEEGLKFMVYLQKENIIDESGMPKERFSAEFPKEGPSILRIQQVVRGDSAAYFCASKRTGTDTQYFGPGTRLTVL.

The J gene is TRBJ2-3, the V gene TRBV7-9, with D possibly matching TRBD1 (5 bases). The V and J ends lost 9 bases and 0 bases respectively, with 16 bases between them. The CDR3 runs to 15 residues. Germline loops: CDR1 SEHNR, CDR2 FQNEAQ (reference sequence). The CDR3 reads CASTLTAGSTDTQYF. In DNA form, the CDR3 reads TGTGCCAGTACCCTAACGGCAGGGAGCACAGATACGCAGTATTTT.

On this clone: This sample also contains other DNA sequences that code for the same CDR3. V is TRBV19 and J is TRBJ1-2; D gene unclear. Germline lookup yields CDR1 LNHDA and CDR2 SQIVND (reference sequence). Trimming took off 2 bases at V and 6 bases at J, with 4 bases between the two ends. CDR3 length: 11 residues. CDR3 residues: CASSILNGYTF. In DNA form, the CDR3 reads TGTGCCAGTAGTATATTAAATGGCTACACCTTC. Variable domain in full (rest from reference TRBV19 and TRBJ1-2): DGGITQSPKYLFRKEGQNVTLSCEQNLNHDAMYWYRQDPGQGLRLIYYSQIVNDFQKGDIAEGYSVSREKKESFPLTVTSAQKNPTAFYLCASSILNGYTFGSGTRLTVV.

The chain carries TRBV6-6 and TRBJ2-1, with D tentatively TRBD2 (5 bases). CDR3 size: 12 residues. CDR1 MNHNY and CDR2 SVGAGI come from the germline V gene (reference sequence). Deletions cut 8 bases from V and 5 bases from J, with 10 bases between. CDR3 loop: CASGRLDNEQFF. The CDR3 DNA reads TGTGCCAGCGGGAGACTGGACAATGAGCAGTTCTTC.

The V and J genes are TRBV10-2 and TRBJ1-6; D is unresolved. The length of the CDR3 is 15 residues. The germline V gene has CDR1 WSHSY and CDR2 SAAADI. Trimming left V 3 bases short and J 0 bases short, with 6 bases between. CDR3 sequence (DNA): TGCGCCAGCAGTGATTTAAGCTCCTATAATTCACCCCTCCACTTT. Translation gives CASSDLSSYNSPLHF.

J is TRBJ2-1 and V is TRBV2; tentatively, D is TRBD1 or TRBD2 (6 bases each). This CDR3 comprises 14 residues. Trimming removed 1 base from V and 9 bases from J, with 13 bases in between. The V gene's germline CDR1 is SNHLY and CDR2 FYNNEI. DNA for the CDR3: TGTGCCAGCAGTGAAGATGGAAGGGGGGCTGAGCAGTTCTTC. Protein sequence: CASSEDGRGAEQFF.

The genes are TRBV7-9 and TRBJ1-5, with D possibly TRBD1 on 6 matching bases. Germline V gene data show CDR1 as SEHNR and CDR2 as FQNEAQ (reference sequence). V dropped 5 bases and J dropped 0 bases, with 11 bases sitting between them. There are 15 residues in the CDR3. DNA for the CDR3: TGTGCCAGCAGCCGAGGACAGTTTAGCAATCAGCCCCAGCATTTT. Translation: CASSRGQFSNQPQHF.

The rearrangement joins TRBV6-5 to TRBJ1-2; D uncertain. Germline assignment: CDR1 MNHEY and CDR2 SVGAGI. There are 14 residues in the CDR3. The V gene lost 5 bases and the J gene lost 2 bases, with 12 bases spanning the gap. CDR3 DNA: TGTGCCAGCAGTGCTCGAACAGAGAACTATGGCTACACCTTC. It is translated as CASSARTENYGYTF.

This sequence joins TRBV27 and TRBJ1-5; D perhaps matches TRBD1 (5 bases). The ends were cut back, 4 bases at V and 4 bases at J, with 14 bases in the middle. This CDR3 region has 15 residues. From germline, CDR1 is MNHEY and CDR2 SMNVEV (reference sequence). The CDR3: CASSSQGIGNQPQHF. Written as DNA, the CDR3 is TGTGCCAGCAGTTCCCAGGGAATTGGAAATCAGCCCCAGCATTTT.

CDR3 in amino acids: CASSYEETQYF. The CDR3 DNA follows: TGTGCCAGCAGTTACGAAGAGACCCAGTACTTC. The V gene is TRBV6-5, the J gene TRBJ2-5, with unresolved D. Germline CDR1 and CDR2: MNHEY and SVGAGI. V was clipped by 2 bases and J by 3 bases, with 1 base between them. This CDR3 region has 11 residues.

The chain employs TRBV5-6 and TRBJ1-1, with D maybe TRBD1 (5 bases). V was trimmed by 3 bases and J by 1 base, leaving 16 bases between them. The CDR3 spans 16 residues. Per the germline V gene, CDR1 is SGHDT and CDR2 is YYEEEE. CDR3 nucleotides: TGTGCCAGCAGCTGGGGGTTTCGGATCCAGAACACTGAAGCTTTCTTT. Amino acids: CASSWGFRIQNTEAFF.

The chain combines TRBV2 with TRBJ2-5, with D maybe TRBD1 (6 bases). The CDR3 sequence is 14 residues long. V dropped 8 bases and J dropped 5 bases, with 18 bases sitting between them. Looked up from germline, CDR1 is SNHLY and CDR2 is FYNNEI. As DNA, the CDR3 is TGTGCCAGCGGAAGGGGACAACCGGGGGAGACCCAGTACTTC. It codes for CASGRGQPGETQYF. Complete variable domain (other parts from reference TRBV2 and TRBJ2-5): EPEVTQTPSHQVTQMGQEVILRCVPISNHLYFYWYRQILGQKVEFLVSFYNNEISEKSEIFDDQFSVERPDGSNFTLKIRSTKLEDSAMYFCASGRGQPGETQYFGPGTRLLVL.

CDR3 protein: CAISVGGKDEQYF. CDR3 coding DNA: TGTGCCATCAGTGTAGGGGGAAAGGACGAGCAGTACTTC. This chain links TRBV10-3 with TRBJ2-7; maybe TRBD1 (6 bases). Germline V gene sequence: CDR1 ENHRY, CDR2 SYGVKD. The ends were cut back, 4 bases at V and 5 bases at J, with 12 bases in the middle. CDR3 length: 13 amino acids.

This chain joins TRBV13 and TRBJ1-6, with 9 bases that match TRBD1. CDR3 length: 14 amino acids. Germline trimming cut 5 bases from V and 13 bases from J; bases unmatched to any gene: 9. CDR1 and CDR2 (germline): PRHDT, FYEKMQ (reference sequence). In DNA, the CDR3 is TGTGCCAGCAGCCAAACGGGACAGGGTCGTCCCCTCCACTTT. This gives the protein CASSQTGQGRPLHF.

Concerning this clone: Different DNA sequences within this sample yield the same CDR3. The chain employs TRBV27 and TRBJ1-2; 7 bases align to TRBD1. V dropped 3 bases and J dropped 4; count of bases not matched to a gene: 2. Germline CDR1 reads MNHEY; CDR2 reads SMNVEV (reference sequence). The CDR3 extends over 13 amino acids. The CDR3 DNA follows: TGTGCCAGCAGTTTGACAGGGTTCTATGGCTACACCTTC. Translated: CASSLTGFYGYTF.

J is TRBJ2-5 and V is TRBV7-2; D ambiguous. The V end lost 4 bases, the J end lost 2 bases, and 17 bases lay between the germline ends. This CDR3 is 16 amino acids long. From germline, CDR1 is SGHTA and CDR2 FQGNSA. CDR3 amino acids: CASSSIYSVPQETQYF. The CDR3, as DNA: TGTGCCAGCAGCTCCATATATTCAGTTCCACAAGAGACCCAGTACTTC.

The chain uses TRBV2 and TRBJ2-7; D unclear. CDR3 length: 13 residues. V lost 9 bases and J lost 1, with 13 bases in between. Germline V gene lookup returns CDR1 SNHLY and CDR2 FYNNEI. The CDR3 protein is CASHPDGSYEQYF. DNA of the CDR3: TGTGCCAGTCACCCGGACGGATCCTACGAGCAGTACTTC.

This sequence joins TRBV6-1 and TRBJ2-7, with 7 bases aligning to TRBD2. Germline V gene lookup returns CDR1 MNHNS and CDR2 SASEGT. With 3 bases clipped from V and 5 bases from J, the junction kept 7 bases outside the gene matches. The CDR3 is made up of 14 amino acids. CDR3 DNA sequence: TGTGCCAGCAGTGACTTAGTGGGAGGGAACGAGCAGTACTTC. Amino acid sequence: CASSDLVGGNEQYF.